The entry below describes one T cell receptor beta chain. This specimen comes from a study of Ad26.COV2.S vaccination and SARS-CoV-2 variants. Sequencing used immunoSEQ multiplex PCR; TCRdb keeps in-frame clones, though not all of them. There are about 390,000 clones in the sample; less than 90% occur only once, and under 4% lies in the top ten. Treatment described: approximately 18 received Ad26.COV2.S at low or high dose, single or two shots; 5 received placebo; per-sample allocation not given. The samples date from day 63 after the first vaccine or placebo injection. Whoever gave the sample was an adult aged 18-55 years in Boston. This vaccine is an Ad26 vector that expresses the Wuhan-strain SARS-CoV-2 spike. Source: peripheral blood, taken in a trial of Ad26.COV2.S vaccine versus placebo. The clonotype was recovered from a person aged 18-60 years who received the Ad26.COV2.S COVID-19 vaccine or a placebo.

The CDR3 bases are TGTGCCAGCAGCATTGGATGGGCGGGAGGCTACACCTTC. Its protein product is CASSIGWAGGYTF. This chain joins TRBV5-6 and TRBJ1-2, with D hard to call. There are 13 residues in the CDR3. Trimming stripped 4 bases from V and 8 bases from J, with 15 bases between. Looked up from germline, CDR1 is SGHDT and CDR2 is YYEEEE.